This T cell receptor beta chain stems from a study of regulatory T cells in long-lasting Graves disease. Regarding time point: newly diagnosed GD, antithyroid drugs for less than 3 months. PBMC-extracted RNA yielded the TCR library. TCR beta libraries were built with iRepertoire HTBI primers and Arm-PCR of CDR3 regions. MiXCR was run by TCRdb on the multiplex PCR reads, yielding one entry per CDR3 protein. The sample has about 420,000 distinct CDR3 sequences, approximately 16% seen once. The CDR3 runs to 15 residues. V shed 5 bases and J shed 6 bases, with 16 bases lying between them. The V gene's germline CDR1 is MDHEN and CDR2 SYDVKM. This sample also belongs to another study, concerning T cells in Graves' hyperthyroidism and ophthalmopathy. That source adds: Most expanded thyroid clonotypes above 0.001 recurred in blood.

The gene calls are TRBV28 and TRBJ2-2; D is ambiguous. The sequence was obtained from a young woman with Graves disease. The sequencing here drew on peripheral blood mononuclear cells (PBMCs), taken at new diagnosis, from a patient treated with antithyroid drugs. The CDR3 DNA is TGTGCCAGCAGTCTACAACCGGTTGGTGCCGGGGAGCTGTTTTTT. Translation gives CASSLQPVGAGELFF.